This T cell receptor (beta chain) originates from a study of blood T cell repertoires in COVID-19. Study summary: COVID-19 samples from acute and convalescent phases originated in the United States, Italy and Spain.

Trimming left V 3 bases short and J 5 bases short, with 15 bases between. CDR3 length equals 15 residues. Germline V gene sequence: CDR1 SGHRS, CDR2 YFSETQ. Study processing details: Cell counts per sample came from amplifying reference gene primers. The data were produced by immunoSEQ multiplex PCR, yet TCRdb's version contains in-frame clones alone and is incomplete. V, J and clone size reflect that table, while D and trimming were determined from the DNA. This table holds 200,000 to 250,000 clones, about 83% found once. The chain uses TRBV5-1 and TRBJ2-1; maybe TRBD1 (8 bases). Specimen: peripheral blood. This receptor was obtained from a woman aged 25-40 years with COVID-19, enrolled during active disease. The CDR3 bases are TGCGCCAGCAGCTCAGGACAGGGAGGGAACAATGAGCAGTTCTTC. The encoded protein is CASSSGQGGNNEQFF.